Presented here are 14 T cell receptor beta chains from one specimen sequenced in a study of blood T cell repertoires in COVID-19. The repertoire was sequenced with immunoSEQ multiplex PCR; TCRdb's copy has only in-frame clones and lacks some. The repertoire has about 200,000 clones, less than 90% of them found once; the top ten carry about 2.2%. The sequenced sample was peripheral blood. These receptor sequences come from a woman aged 45-59 years with acute or convalescent COVID-19.

The gene calls are TRBV10-3 and TRBJ1-4; 8 nucleotides align to TRBD1. The junction had 6 bases not matched to a gene; V was cut back by 10 bases and J by 8 bases. This CDR3 comprises 12 residues. Germline V gives CDR1 ENHRY, CDR2 SYGVKD. The CDR3 is CATTGGDEKLFF. The CDR3 DNA sequence: TGTGCCACTACAGGGGGGGACGAAAAACTGTTTTTT.

The rearrangement joins TRBV9 to TRBJ2-3; no clear D gene. V lost 4 bases to trimming and J lost 2 bases, with 5 bases between them. The CDR3 consists of 12 residues. The germline gives CDR1 SGDLS, CDR2 YYNGEE. The DNA for the CDR3 is TGTGCCAGCAGCCTCCTCACAGATACGCAGTATTTT. This encodes CASSLLTDTQYF.

The rearrangement uses TRBV10-3 and TRBJ2-5; 8 bases are shared with TRBD2. From germline, CDR1 is ENHRY and CDR2 SYGVKD. V shed 3 bases, J shed 5 bases, and the junction held 11 bases outside the gene matches. This CDR3 contains 16 residues. CDR3 sequence reads: CAISDQSPGGVETQYF. The CDR3 nucleotides read TGTGCCATCAGTGATCAGTCACCGGGAGGGGTGGAGACCCAGTACTTC.

This chain connects TRBV7-2 to TRBJ2-2; the D gene is possibly TRBD1 (6 bases). Germline loops: CDR1 SGHTA, CDR2 FQGNSA. This CDR3 is built from 15 residues. V was clipped by 5 bases and J by 6 bases, with 16 bases between them. CDR3 DNA sequence: TGTGCCAGCAGCGCACAACAGGGTTACGCCGGGGAGCTGTTTTTT. Its translation is CASSAQQGYAGELFF.

J is TRBJ1-5 and V is TRBV18; a weak D match, TRBD1 (5 bases). The germline CDR1 and CDR2 sequences are KGHSH and LQKENI. The V end was cut by 6 bases, the J end by 4 bases, with 13 bases between. CDR3 length equals 14 residues. The CDR3 coding sequence is TGTGCCAGCTCGCCCCAGGGCAGGAATCAGCCCCAGCATTTT. Amino acids: CASSPQGRNQPQHF.

V usage is TRBV7-5 and J usage is TRBJ1-6; the table names TRBD1, a call not compared with the DNA. TRBV7-5 is flagged as a pseudogene. This CDR3 contains 11 residues. In nucleotides, the CDR3 is TGTGTCAGAACCTTAGGGGGCCCCCTCCACTTT. It specifies CVRTLGGPLHF.

This clone came up once. The chain carries TRBV2 and TRBJ2-4, with 11 bases fitting TRBD1. CDR1 and CDR2 (germline): SNHLY, FYNNEI. Trimming cost V 8 bases and J 0 bases; bases outside gene matches: 9. This CDR3 is built from 17 residues. Here the CDR3 DNA reads TGTGCCAGCCGAGACGGGACAGGGGGTCTAGCCAAAAACATTCAGTACTTC. Translation: CASRDGTGGLAKNIQYF.

This chain uses TRBV5-6 with TRBJ1-1, with D possibly being TRBD1 (6 bases). The CDR3 extends over 16 amino acids. Per germline, CDR1 SGHDT and CDR2 YYEEEE. Trimming took 4 bases from V and 4 from J, leaving 20 bases between them. CDR3 nucleotides: TGTGCCAGCAGCGACTCTGGACAGCCCTATATCACTGAAGCTTTCTTT. This codes for CASSDSGQPYITEAFF.

This clone showed up just once. The genes are TRBV5-5 and TRBJ1-2, with D perhaps TRBD1 (5 bases). Germline V gene data show CDR1 as SGHKS and CDR2 as YYEKEE (reference sequence). The CDR3 contains 12 residues. Trimming took off 1 base at V and 8 bases at J, with 9 bases between the two ends. CDR3: CASSLSGEGYTF. In nucleotides, the CDR3 is TGTGCCAGCAGCTTGTCGGGGGAAGGCTACACCTTC.

The CDR3, as DNA: TGTGCCAGCAGCCGTGACAGGGGGCGTTGGGAGACCCAGTACTTC. It encodes CASSRDRGRWETQYF. V usage is TRBV7-2 and J usage is TRBJ2-5; TRBD1 matches 10 bases. Trimming removed 5 bases from V and 5 bases from J; junction bases left unmatched: 8. The CDR3 runs 15 residues. Germline CDR1 is SGHTA and CDR2 is FQGNSA.

The chain recombines TRBV5-6 with TRBJ2-5; 7 nucleotides agree with TRBD2. The CDR3 spans 14 residues. Germline trimming cut 3 bases from V and 1 base from J; bases unmatched to any gene: 3. Germline CDR1 reads SGHDT; CDR2 reads YYEEEE. The CDR3 coding sequence is TGTGCCAGCAGCTGGCGGGGGTCCCAAGAGACCCAGTACTTC. It codes for CASSWRGSQETQYF.

The chain couples TRBV18 to TRBJ1-2; the D is unclear. The V end lost 0 bases, the J end lost 7 bases, and 12 bases lay between the germline ends. Germline loops: CDR1 KGHSH, CDR2 LQKENI. CDR3 length equals 14 residues. CDR3 sequence (DNA): TGTGCCAGCTCACCACCGCAGGAGGGAACTGGCTACACCTTC. Residues: CASSPPQEGTGYTF.

The sample holds many counts of this clone. The rearrangement joins TRBV7-8 to TRBJ2-7; 11 nucleotides line up with TRBD2. This CDR3 is 18 amino acids long. V dropped 5 bases and J dropped 0; count of bases not matched to a gene: 12. CDR1 SGHVS and CDR2 FQNEAQ come from the germline V gene. CDR3 DNA sequence: TGTGCCAGCAGCCCGCTAGCGGGGGGCTCACCTTACTCCTACGAGCAGTACTTC. Protein sequence: CASSPLAGGSPYSYEQYF.

The chain is built from TRBV5-4 and TRBJ2-1; D may be TRBD2 (7 bases). Germline lookup yields CDR1 SGHNT and CDR2 YYREEE (reference sequence). Trimming stripped 0 bases from V and 6 bases from J, with 13 bases between. There are 15 residues in the CDR3. Here the CDR3 DNA reads TGTGCCAGCAGCTTGGGGGGGGGCCTCCTCAATGAGCAGTTCTTC. It codes for CASSLGGGLLNEQFF.